The 32 T cell receptor beta chains presented below share a single source sample, sequenced in a study of blood T cell repertoires in COVID-19. Libraries were prepared by immunoSEQ multiplex PCR; TCRdb keeps only in-frame clonotypes and omits some of them. Of 150,000 to 170,000 clones listed, roughly nine tenths are singletons. Sequenced input: peripheral blood. These receptors were obtained from a man over 45 with acute or convalescent COVID-19.

J is TRBJ2-1 and V is TRBV19; D is possibly TRBD1 (8 bases). The germline CDR1 and CDR2 sequences are LNHDA and SQIVND (reference sequence). The CDR3 extends over 14 amino acids. Trimming removed 3 bases at V and 7 bases at J, with 13 bases between. Here the CDR3 DNA reads TGTGCCAGTAGTATTAACAGGGGGGGTAATGAGCAGTTCTTC. The encoded protein is CASSINRGGNEQFF.

CDR3 DNA: TGTGCCAGCAGTTACGCCCCCGGGACTCGATACGAGCAGTACTTC. Protein: CASSYAPGTRYEQYF. The chain employs TRBV6-5 and TRBJ2-7; D possibly corresponds to TRBD2 (6 bases). The germline gives CDR1 MNHEY, CDR2 SVGAGI. The CDR3 is 15 residues long. The V end was cut by 2 bases, the J end by 4 bases, with 15 bases between.

V gene TRBV9 combines with J gene TRBJ2-7; TRBD2 aligns across 8 bases. CDR1 is SGDLS and CDR2 is YYNGEE in the germline V gene. Trimming cost V 3 bases and J 2 bases; bases outside gene matches: 4. This CDR3 has 14 amino acids. CDR3 bases: TGTGCCAGCAGCGCCTCGGGGGGGCCCTACGAGCAGTACTTC. As protein: CASSASGGPYEQYF.

This chain links TRBV5-4 with TRBJ2-7; TRBD2 is a possible D gene (5 bases). Germline values: CDR1 SGHNT, CDR2 YYREEE (reference sequence). Deletions cut 4 bases from V and 8 bases from J, with 10 bases between. The CDR3 length is 11 residues. Written as DNA, the CDR3 is TGTGCCAGCAGCCAACTAGGAAAGCAGTACTTC. Translating it yields CASSQLGKQYF.

The chain uses TRBV7-2 and TRBJ2-6, with D unclear. V was clipped by 2 bases and J by 0 bases, with 5 bases between them. The CDR3 is 15 residues long. Germline V gene lookup returns CDR1 SGHTA and CDR2 FQGNSA. The CDR3, as DNA: TGTGCCAGCAGCTTAAAGAGCTCTGGGGCCAACGTCCTGACTTTC. Its protein is CASSLKSSGANVLTF.

The chain carries TRBV6-6 and TRBJ1-1; TRBD1 might be the D (6 bases). Trimming cost V 6 bases and J 1 base, with 12 bases left between them. Germline lookup yields CDR1 MNHNY and CDR2 SVGAGI (reference sequence). The CDR3 has 14 amino acids. The CDR3 DNA is TGTGCCAGCAGGAGGGGGGGCGGGAACACTGAAGCTTTCTTT. Its translation: CASRRGGGNTEAFF.

The chain combines TRBV7-9 with TRBJ2-1, with 9 bases lining up with TRBD2. With V trimmed by 7 bases and J by 5 bases, 6 bases remained unmatched. CDR3 length: 14 amino acids. Per germline, CDR1 SEHNR and CDR2 FQNEAQ (reference sequence). The CDR3 DNA sequence: TGTGCCAGCATGGTAGCGGGAGACCACAATGAGCAGTTCTTC. Translating it yields CASMVAGDHNEQFF.

The table lists this clone with a few counts. The V and J genes are TRBV11-2 and TRBJ2-7, with 13 bases that match TRBD2. V shed 5 bases, J shed 4 bases, and the junction held 5 bases outside the gene matches. The CDR3 contains 15 residues. Germline lookup yields CDR1 SGHAT and CDR2 FQNNGV. Here the CDR3 reads CASSQQTSGRYEQYF. The DNA for the CDR3 is TGTGCCAGCAGCCAACAGACTAGCGGGAGGTACGAGCAGTACTTC.

This clone has just one count. CDR3 sequence: CSVLKGTGGYEKLFF. As DNA, the CDR3 is TGCAGCGTCCTGAAGGGGACGGGGGGATACGAAAAACTGTTTTTT. The V gene is TRBV29-1, the J gene TRBJ1-4; D is possibly TRBD1 (5 bases). This CDR3 spans 15 amino acids. Germline V gives CDR1 SQVTM, CDR2 ANQGSEA. V lost 6 bases and J lost 8, with 22 bases in between.

The chain employs TRBV29-1 and TRBJ1-2; TRBD1 matches at 7 bases. This CDR3 region has 12 residues. The junction had 7 bases not matched to a gene; V was cut back by 5 bases and J by 7 bases. Per germline, CDR1 SQVTM and CDR2 ANQGSEA. The CDR3 loop reads CSVIQGTGGYTF. CDR3 in DNA: TGCAGCGTTATACAGGGGACGGGTGGCTACACCTTC.

This chain joins TRBV18 and TRBJ1-1; TRBD1 agrees at 8 bases. Losses at the gene ends were 6 bases for V and 5 bases for J; bases not matched to a gene: 5. The germline V gene encodes CDR1 KGHSH and CDR2 LQKENI. The CDR3 is 13 residues long. Here the CDR3 DNA reads TGTGCCAGCTCCGCGACAGGGGTAACTGAAGCTTTCTTT. Residues: CASSATGVTEAFF.

This clone came up once. This rearrangement joins TRBV5-6 to TRBJ2-1; maybe TRBD1 (6 bases). In germline, CDR1 is SGHDT, CDR2 YYEEEE. V was cut by 2 bases and J by 9 bases, with 27 bases left in between. The CDR3 extends over 18 amino acids. CDR3 sequence: CASSFGPRTVLTTGEQFF. The CDR3, as DNA: TGTGCCAGCAGCTTTGGCCCCCGGACAGTTCTAACGACAGGTGAGCAGTTCTTC.

This clone was found once. The chain joins TRBV19 to TRBJ2-5; D unresolved. Trimming stripped 4 bases from V and 4 bases from J, with 10 bases between. Germline CDR1 reads LNHDA; CDR2 reads SQIVND (reference sequence). The CDR3 is made up of 13 amino acids. In DNA, the CDR3 is TGTGCCAGTAGTAACTTGCTAGGAGAGACCCAGTACTTC. Amino acids: CASSNLLGETQYF.

The J gene is TRBJ1-2, the V gene TRBV5-1; a weak D match, TRBD1 (5 bases). Trimming removed 3 bases from V and 12 bases from J, with 15 bases in between. This CDR3 has 12 residues. CDR1 and CDR2 from the germline V gene are SGHRS and YFSETQ. CDR3 coding DNA: TGCGCCAGCAGCTCTGGACACGGCGAGGACACCTTC. This codes for CASSSGHGEDTF.

CDR3 sequence reads: CASSVTGYTGELFF. The CDR3 DNA follows: TGTGCCAGCAGTGTAACAGGGTACACCGGGGAGCTGTTTTTT. The chain combines TRBV2 with TRBJ2-2; maybe TRBD1 (6 bases). V lost 4 bases to trimming and J lost 3 bases, with 9 bases between them. Germline CDR1 reads SNHLY; CDR2 reads FYNNEI. CDR3 length: 14 amino acids.

This clone was observed a single time. The gene calls are TRBV7-3 and TRBJ2-3; TRBD2 might be the D (5 bases). Between the trimmed V and J ends, which lost 5 bases and 0 bases, there was a span of 18 bases. CDR1 and CDR2 (germline): SGHTA, FQGTGA. The CDR3 is made up of 17 amino acids. This chain's CDR3 is CASSPLSATRSTDTQYF. CDR3 nucleotides: TGTGCCAGCAGCCCACTATCCGCCACTAGGAGCACAGATACGCAGTATTTT.

This sequence joins TRBV9 and TRBJ2-6; the D gene is possibly TRBD1 (6 bases). The CDR3 totals 16 residues. Trimming cost V 3 bases and J 0 bases, with 10 bases left between them. Germline V gives CDR1 SGDLS, CDR2 YYNGEE. As DNA, the CDR3 is TGTGCCAGCAGCGGACAGGTTCCCTCTGGGGCCAACGTCCTGACTTTC. It yields the protein CASSGQVPSGANVLTF.

The CDR3, as DNA: TGTGCCAGCAGCCCAATTGTCAGTGGGAACACTGAAGCTTTCTTT. Translation gives CASSPIVSGNTEAFF. This chain joins TRBV11-2 and TRBJ1-1; D is uncertain. CDR3 size: 15 residues. Germline loops: CDR1 SGHAT, CDR2 FQNNGV. V was shortened by 5 bases and J by 1 base, with 14 bases between the two germline ends.

This chain uses TRBV7-9 with TRBJ1-5; 9 bases are a match to TRBD1. Losses at the gene ends were 4 bases for V and 4 bases for J; bases not matched to a gene: 11. The CDR3 is 17 amino acids. Germline V gives CDR1 SEHNR, CDR2 FQNEAQ (reference sequence). CDR3 DNA sequence: TGTGCCAGCAGCTCAACTGGACAGGGGATTCAAAATCAGCCCCAGCATTTT. Its translation is CASSSTGQGIQNQPQHF.

This chain connects TRBV19 to TRBJ1-1, with a possible D match to TRBD1 (5 bases). Germline loops: CDR1 LNHDA, CDR2 SQIVND (reference sequence). The CDR3 totals 14 residues. With 4 bases removed from V and 5 bases from J, the gap between germline ends came to 14 bases. This CDR3 reads CASSSLQESTEAFF. CDR3 bases: TGTGCCAGTAGTAGTTTACAGGAATCAACTGAAGCTTTCTTT.

This chain connects TRBV28 to TRBJ2-7; possible D gene TRBD1, 6 bases. With 5 bases removed from V and 0 bases from J, the gap between germline ends came to 17 bases. The CDR3 has 16 residues. Germline V CDR1 and CDR2: MDHEN, SYDVKM. This CDR3 reads CASSTQGSLNSYEQYV. As DNA, the CDR3 is TGTGCCAGCAGTACACAGGGATCCCTTAACTCCTACGAGCAGTACGTC.

In nucleotides, the CDR3 is TGTGCCAGCTCACTCCGGGACAGGGGCACCGGGGAGCTGTTTTTT. This codes for CASSLRDRGTGELFF. The gene calls are TRBV18 and TRBJ2-2; 10 bases are a match to TRBD1. V was pared by 4 bases and J by 4 bases, with 3 bases of the junction left unmatched. The CDR3 totals 15 residues. The germline gives CDR1 KGHSH, CDR2 LQKENI. Full variable domain (outside the CDR3, taken from reference TRBV18 and TRBJ2-2): NAGVMQNPRHLVRRRGQEARLRCSPMKGHSHVYWYRQLPEEGLKFMVYLQKENIIDESGMPKERFSAEFPKEGPSILRIQQVVRGDSAAYFCASSLRDRGTGELFFGEGSRLTVL.

This clone was detected once. The chain couples TRBV19 to TRBJ1-5, with D possibly matching TRBD1 (5 bases). CDR1 is LNHDA, CDR2 SQIVND, per germline (reference sequence). This CDR3 has 13 amino acids. Trimming pared 6 bases from V and 3 bases from J, leaving 9 bases between. The CDR3 sequence: CASRGQFNQPQHF. As DNA, the CDR3 is TGTGCCAGTAGAGGACAATTCAATCAGCCCCAGCATTTT.

The rearrangement links TRBV28 to TRBJ2-7; D perhaps matches TRBD2 (5 bases). The CDR3 has 13 amino acids. The V end was cut by 4 bases, the J end by 2 bases, with 9 bases between. In germline, CDR1 is MDHEN, CDR2 SYDVKM. Here the CDR3 reads CASSSGITYEQYF. In nucleotides, the CDR3 is TGTGCCAGCAGTTCCGGGATAACCTACGAGCAGTACTTC.

The chain combines TRBV7-9 with TRBJ2-7, with D unresolved. The germline V gene encodes CDR1 SEHNR and CDR2 FQNEAQ (reference sequence). This CDR3 has 12 amino acids. Trimming cost V 5 bases and J 4 bases, with 9 bases left between them. The CDR3 protein is CASSTTGYEQYV. CDR3 DNA: TGTGCCAGCAGCACGACTGGATACGAGCAGTACGTC.

This rearrangement joins TRBV9 to TRBJ2-5; 10 bases are a match to TRBD2. The CDR3 sequence is 15 residues long. Germline trimming cut 2 bases from V and 1 base from J; bases unmatched to any gene: 2. Per germline, CDR1 SGDLS and CDR2 YYNGEE. Written as DNA, the CDR3 is TGTGCCAGCAGCGTTAGCGGGAGGCCCCAAGAGACCCAGTACTTC. It translates to CASSVSGRPQETQYF.

This clone has only one observation. The chain recombines TRBV5-5 with TRBJ2-5; D is unclear. V lost 5 bases and J lost 5, with 13 bases in between. CDR1 is SGHKS, CDR2 YYEKEE, per germline (reference sequence). This CDR3 has 13 residues. CDR3 region: CASRSPGRETQYF. In DNA form, the CDR3 reads TGTGCCAGCAGGAGTCCGGGTCGGGAGACCCAGTACTTC.

The rearrangement joins TRBV5-5 to TRBJ2-7; a weak D match, TRBD1 (6 bases). The CDR3 extends over 13 amino acids. Trimming took 4 bases from V and 3 from J, leaving 11 bases between them. The germline V gene encodes CDR1 SGHKS and CDR2 YYEKEE (reference sequence). The CDR3 sequence: CASSRTEIYEQYF. The CDR3 coding sequence is TGTGCCAGCAGCCGGACAGAGATCTACGAGCAGTACTTC.

The chain has TRBV6-6 and TRBJ2-7; unclear D gene. V shed 1 base and J shed 0 bases, with 7 bases lying between them. The CDR3 contains 14 residues. CDR1 is MNHNY, CDR2 SVGAGI, per germline (reference sequence). Here the CDR3 DNA reads TGTGCCAGCAGTTACTATGGCGGCTCCTACGAGCAGTACTTC. Translated, it gives CASSYYGGSYEQYF.

This CDR3 is CASSKQEILYNEQFF. CDR3 in DNA: TGTGCCAGCAGCAAACAGGAAATCCTCTACAATGAGCAGTTCTTC. The chain recombines TRBV3-1 (or the pseudogene TRBV3-2) with TRBJ2-1; D possibly corresponds to TRBD1 (5 bases). The CDR3 totals 15 residues. The V end was cut by 5 bases, the J end by 3 bases, with 14 bases between. Germline V gene lookup returns CDR1 LGHDT and CDR2 YNNKEL (reference sequence).

The V and J genes are TRBV19 and TRBJ1-2; 10 bases agree with TRBD1. The V segment lost 5 bases and the J segment 7 bases; nucleotides outside the gene matches: 10. The length of the CDR3 is 15 residues. The V gene's germline CDR1 is LNHDA and CDR2 SQIVND (reference sequence). The DNA for the CDR3 is TGTGCCAGTAGTGGCCGGGACAGGGGTGCTAGTGGCTACACCTTC. Protein sequence: CASSGRDRGASGYTF. Together with reference TRBV19 and TRBJ1-2, the CDR3 gives the full variable domain: DGGITQSPKYLFRKEGQNVTLSCEQNLNHDAMYWYRQDPGQGLRLIYYSQIVNDFQKGDIAEGYSVSREKKESFPLTVTSAQKNPTAFYLCASSGRDRGASGYTFGSGTRLTVV.

The gene calls are TRBV5-1 and TRBJ1-4; no definite D call. Germline assignment: CDR1 SGHRS and CDR2 YFSETQ. This CDR3 has 17 residues. V lost 7 bases to trimming and J lost 0 bases, with 19 bases between them. The CDR3 reads CASGRQASTATNEKLFF. The CDR3 DNA reads TGCGCCAGCGGCCGGCAGGCGTCTACTGCAACTAATGAAAAACTGTTTTTT.